A selection of T cell receptor beta chains follows, all from one sample in a study of Ad26.COV2.S vaccination and SARS-CoV-2 variants. TCRdb keeps only in-frame clones here, not all; method: immunoSEQ multiplex PCR. Among about 87,000 clones listed, approximately 81% were seen once. Material: peripheral blood, obtained after recovery from COVID-19. The receptors derive from a human donor who had recovered from COVID-19. CDR3s leave out the opening cysteine and the closing phenylalanine or tryptophan.

cdr3_length j_call v_call cdr3_aa
14 TRBJ2-7 TRBV7-3 ASSAHRGANFYEQY
11 TRBJ1-2 TRBV29-1 SVGKISRSGYT
13 TRBJ1-2 TRBV11-2 ASSPNSGGGYGYT
13 TRBJ2-5 TRBV7-9 ASSFGGRAFETQY
13 TRBJ2-3 TRBV2 ASKDRNLETDTQY
14 TRBJ2-3 TRBV29-1 SVGLSGRAVADTQY
13 TRBJ2-3 TRBV7-2 ASSLARGRTDTQY
11 TRBJ2-7 TRBV29-1 SVVGGESYEQY
13 TRBJ2-1 TRBV6-4 ASSPGTSEYNEQF
12 TRBJ2-1 TRBV5-5 ASSRGSGVHEQF
10 TRBJ1-2 TRBV5-5 ASTYWAGGYT
12 TRBJ2-1 TRBV7-9 ASSLEQRMNEQF
13 TRBJ2-2 TRBV7-2 ASSLLAGGTGELF
13 TRBJ2-5 TRBV7-2 ASSLGPGSTETQY
13 TRBJ2-3 TRBV5-6 ASSLTGRLGDTQY
14 TRBJ1-2 TRBV13 ASSLLLGQGLSGYT
13 TRBJ2-7 TRBV4-3 ASSQTAPGVGEQY
15 TRBJ2-4 TRBV7-8 ASSLPRRIQAKNIQY
15 TRBJ2-7 TRBV2 ASSEEPVWGGDYEQY
12 TRBJ2-5 TRBV5-1 ASSFFGGPKAQY
11 TRBJ2-7 TRBV5-4 ASSLRGSYEQY
12 TRBJ1-1 TRBV28 ASSHPSLVTEAF
15 TRBJ1-3 TRBV21-1 ASITGPSPSSGNTIY
17 TRBJ1-5 TRBV28 ASSLGTGTGLYSNQPQH